The next 25 T cell receptor beta chains were all read from a single sample in a study of T cells in Graves' hyperthyroidism and ophthalmopathy. Authors of the study amplified TCR beta CDR3 regions from RNA transcripts. TCR CDR3 regions were first amplified by RT-PCR with HTBI primers. From the multiplex PCR reads, TCRdb called clonotypes with MiXCR, one entry per CDR3 protein. In the table there are more than 500,000 distinct CDR3 sequences, 15% to 20% of which are singletons. The sample was blood. All receptors derive from a woman aged 30 to 39 with Graves' hyperthyroidism.

This clonotype showed up many times. This chain links TRBV18 with TRBJ1-1; no reliable D call. Trimming took 3 bases from V and 0 from J, leaving 14 bases between them. Per germline, CDR1 KGHSH and CDR2 LQKENI. This CDR3 is built from 16 residues. The CDR3, as DNA: TGTGCCAGCTCACCGTCGGGAAAGTTCATGAACACTGAAGCTTTCTTT. Translating it yields CASSPSGKFMNTEAFF.

This clonotype has a count of ten or more. CDR3 amino acids: CASSLGWVTYNEQFF. The CDR3 nucleotides read TGTGCCAGCAGCTTAGGATGGGTGACCTACAATGAGCAGTTCTTC. The chain has TRBV7-2 and TRBJ2-1; no clear D. The germline V gene has CDR1 SGHTA and CDR2 FQGNSA. Trimming pared 1 base from V and 2 bases from J, leaving 9 bases between. There are 15 residues in the CDR3.

This clonotype was detected ten times or more. The rearrangement links TRBV20-1 to TRBJ1-1; D perhaps matches TRBD1 (5 bases). The CDR3 spans 14 residues. V was pared by 3 bases and J by 0 bases, with 11 bases between. The V gene's germline CDR1 is DFQATT and CDR2 SNEGSKA (reference sequence). The CDR3 DNA reads as TGCAGTGCTAGTATCGGACAACTGAACACTGAAGCTTTCTTT. Amino acid sequence: CSASIGQLNTEAFF.

This clonotype was observed a few times. J is TRBJ2-7 and V is TRBV3-1; D ambiguous. V gave up 4 bases and J gave up 5 bases, with 18 bases separating them. The CDR3 loop spans 15 amino acids. Germline values: CDR1 LGHDT, CDR2 YNNKEL (reference sequence). Here the CDR3 DNA reads TGTGCCAGCAGCCCTGAATTTTTAATGGGCCACGAGCAGTACTTC. Translation: CASSPEFLMGHEQYF.

The chain combines TRBV5-6 with TRBJ2-7; D tentatively reads TRBD1 or TRBD2 (5 bases each). The CDR3 spans 15 residues. The germline V and J ends were trimmed by 4 bases and 3 bases, with 17 bases remaining between them. Germline CDR1 is SGHDT and CDR2 is YYEEEE. The CDR3 sequence is CASSAGDGPYYEQYF. The CDR3, as DNA: TGTGCCAGCAGCGCCGGGGACGGCCCGTACTACGAGCAGTACTTC.

This clonotype was recorded many times. CDR3 nucleotides: TGCAGTGCTATAATCCCACTTAGACAGGGGAAGGACACTGAAGCTTTCTTT. Protein product: CSAIIPLRQGKDTEAFF. This chain uses TRBV20-1 with TRBJ1-1, with 8 bases matching TRBD1. The V gene end was trimmed by 4 bases and the J gene end by 3 bases; junction bases not matched to a gene: 16. Germline CDR1 DFQATT, CDR2 SNEGSKA (reference sequence). The CDR3 sequence is 17 residues long.

This clonotype was recorded at least ten times. The chain couples TRBV3-1 to TRBJ2-3, with D tentatively TRBD2 (5 bases). CDR1 LGHDT and CDR2 YNNKEL come from the germline V gene (reference sequence). The CDR3 spans 12 residues. V lost 3 bases and J 7 bases, leaving 8 bases between the germline ends. CDR3 amino acids: CASSQERNTQYF. The CDR3 DNA sequence: TGTGCCAGCAGCCAGGAGCGGAATACGCAGTATTTT.

This clonotype came up a few times. Since no conserved phenylalanine or tryptophan closes the CDR3, a read error is the likely cause. The chain is built from TRBV2 and TRBJ2-1; a weak D match, TRBD2 (5 bases). The CDR3 totals 13 residues. Trimming shortened V by 6 bases and J by 4 bases, and 10 bases separated the two germline ends. CDR1 and CDR2 from the germline V gene are SNHLY and FYNNEI. The CDR3 spells CASRKGLYNEQFS. CDR3 DNA: TGTGCCAGCAGAAAAGGACTGTACAATGAGCAGTTCTCC.

In its sample, this clonotype was seen many times. The chain uses TRBV7-2 and TRBJ2-7; 12 bases fit TRBD2. Germline CDR1 reads SGHTA; CDR2 reads FQGNSA. This CDR3 has 14 amino acids. V was clipped by 2 bases and J by 6 bases; unmatched bases: 2. This CDR3 reads CASSLSLAGGEQYF. The CDR3 nucleotides read TGTGCCAGCAGCTTATCACTAGCGGGAGGCGAGCAGTACTTC. Full variable domain (rest looked up from reference TRBV7-2 and TRBJ2-7): GAGVSQSPSNKVTEKGKDVELRCDPISGHTALYWYRQSLGQGLEFLIYFQGNSAPDKSGLPSDRFSAERTGGSVSTLTIQRTQQEDSAVYLCASSLSLAGGEQYFGPGTRLTVT.

The gene calls are TRBV5-1 and TRBJ2-2, with TRBD2 matching 9 bases. Germline V gene data show CDR1 as SGHRS and CDR2 as YFSETQ. The ends lost 3 bases at V and 6 bases at J; junction bases unmatched: 9. CDR3 length: 16 amino acids. The CDR3 DNA reads as TGCGCCAGCAGCTCCAATAGCGGGAGAGGACCCGGGGAGCTGTTTTTT. Protein: CASSSNSGRGPGELFF.

The sample holds one count of this clonotype. The chain carries TRBV12-3 or TRBV12-4 and TRBJ2-4; 16 bases are shared with TRBD2. Trimming took 6 bases from V and 2 from J; bases not matched to a gene: 4. There are 17 residues in the CDR3. Here the CDR3 reads CASSSGLAGGSKNIQYF. CDR3 DNA: TGTGCCAGCAGCTCGGGACTAGCGGGAGGGTCCAAAAACATTCAGTACTTC.

This clonotype has at least ten counts. The chain is built from TRBV18 and TRBJ1-1, with D perhaps TRBD1 (5 bases). From germline, CDR1 is KGHSH and CDR2 LQKENI. Between the trimmed V and J ends, which lost 3 bases and 0 bases, there was a span of 11 bases. CDR3 length: 15 residues. The CDR3 coding sequence is TGTGCCAGCTCACCTAGGGGCACCATGAACACTGAAGCTTTCTTT. It specifies CASSPRGTMNTEAFF.

This clonotype appeared a few times. V is TRBV7-3 and J is TRBJ2-7; D is ambiguous. The CDR3 extends over 14 amino acids. Germline V lookup: CDR1 SGHTA, CDR2 FQGTGA. Trimming removed 5 bases from V and 6 bases from J, with 17 bases in between. The CDR3 loop is CASSPERGSLEQYF. The DNA of the CDR3 is TGTGCCAGCAGCCCTGAAAGAGGTTCTCTCGAGCAGTACTTC.

This clonotype appeared many times. CDR3 DNA sequence: TGTGCCAGCTCACCCGCGGGACGGGAATACAATGAGCAGTTCTTC. Translated: CASSPAGREYNEQFF. The chain recombines TRBV18 with TRBJ2-1; TRBD2 might be the D (6 bases). Trimming pared 3 bases from V and 4 bases from J, leaving 13 bases between. CDR1 and CDR2 (germline): KGHSH, LQKENI. CDR3 size: 15 residues.

This clonotype was seen many times. V is TRBV7-8 and J is TRBJ2-3, with TRBD2 matching 16 bases. V shed 2 bases and J 4 bases; nucleotides not matched to a gene: 9. This CDR3 is 19 amino acids long. Looked up from germline, CDR1 is SGHVS and CDR2 is FQNEAQ. As DNA, the CDR3 is TGTGCCAGCAGCTTATTGGGGTGGGGACTAGCGGGAGGGGCAGATACGCAGTATTTT. This sequence encodes CASSLLGWGLAGGADTQYF. The variable domain in full, with the rest retrieved from reference TRBV7-8 and TRBJ2-3, is GAGVSQSPRYKVAKRGQDVALRCDPISGHVSLFWYQQALGQGPEFLTYFQNEAQLDKSGLPSDRFFAERPEGSVSTLKIQRTQQEDSAVYLCASSLLGWGLAGGADTQYFGPGTRLTVL.

The J gene is TRBJ2-1, the V gene TRBV4-2; TRBD2 agrees at 7 bases. Germline CDR1 and CDR2: LGHNA and YNFKEQ. This CDR3 is built from 15 residues. V shed 4 bases, J shed 5 bases, and the junction held 8 bases outside the gene matches. The CDR3 DNA reads TGTGCCAGCAGCCCTACTAGCGCGGGCCACAATGAGCAGTTCTTC. This translates into CASSPTSAGHNEQFF.

This clonotype has a count of ten or more. The chain is built from TRBV27 and TRBJ2-2; TRBD2 matches at 9 bases. J lost 4 bases, V lost 3 bases, and 3 bases had no gene match. CDR3 size: 15 residues. Germline CDR1 and CDR2: MNHEY and SMNVEV (reference sequence). DNA of the CDR3: TGTGCCAGCAGTTTTGCGGGAGGGATCACCGGGGAGCTGTTTTTT. Translated: CASSFAGGITGELFF.

In its sample, this clonotype was seen many times. The genes are TRBV2 and TRBJ1-5, with 7 bases lining up with TRBD1. J lost 1 base, V lost 9 bases, and 3 bases had no gene match. The germline gives CDR1 SNHLY, CDR2 FYNNEI. The CDR3 is 13 residues long. This CDR3 reads CASRQGSNQPQHF. As DNA, the CDR3 is TGTGCCAGTAGACAGGGAAGCAATCAGCCCCAGCATTTT.

This clonotype was recorded many times. The chain links TRBV28 to TRBJ2-7; 9 bases map to TRBD1. Trimming at V came to 5 bases and at J to 1 base, leaving 6 bases not matched to a gene. Germline V gene sequence: CDR1 MDHEN, CDR2 SYDVKM. The CDR3 is made up of 15 amino acids. This chain's CDR3 is CASSAAGTGSYEQYF. For the CDR3, the DNA is TGTGCCAGCAGTGCCGCCGGGACAGGGTCCTACGAGCAGTACTTC.

V usage is TRBV6-2 or TRBV6-3 and J usage is TRBJ2-1; 10 bases map to TRBD1. Germline CDR1 reads MNHEY; CDR2 reads SVGEGT. Trimming took 4 bases from V and 7 from J; bases not matched to a gene: 10. The CDR3 covers 16 residues. The CDR3: CASSSAGTGAKNEQFF. For the CDR3, the DNA is TGTGCCAGCAGTTCTGCTGGGACAGGGGCTAAGAATGAGCAGTTCTTC.

This clonotype was seen many times. As DNA, the CDR3 is TGTGCCTGGACCCAGGACTACGAGCAGTACTTC. This encodes CAWTQDYEQYF. The rearrangement joins TRBV30 to TRBJ2-7; no firm D call. The CDR3 consists of 11 residues. CDR1 GTSNPN and CDR2 SVGIG come from the germline V gene (reference sequence). Trimming removed 4 bases from V and 3 bases from J, with 7 bases in between.

The table lists this clonotype with many counts. This chain connects TRBV20-1 to TRBJ2-4; weak D call: TRBD2 (5 bases). The CDR3 extends over 15 amino acids. The ends were cut back, 3 bases at V and 0 bases at J, with 12 bases in the middle. In germline, CDR1 is DFQATT, CDR2 SNEGSKA (reference sequence). The CDR3 sequence: CSASVLALAKNIQYF. As DNA, the CDR3 is TGCAGTGCTAGCGTCCTAGCTCTAGCCAAAAACATTCAGTACTTC.

This clonotype has ten or more counts. This chain uses TRBV6-1 with TRBJ1-6, with a weak D call TRBD1 (6 bases). Trimming shortened V by 0 bases and J by 10 bases, and 22 bases separated the two germline ends. CDR3 length equals 18 residues. Germline V gene sequence: CDR1 MNHNS, CDR2 SASEGT. Written as DNA, the CDR3 is TGTGCCAGCAGTGAAGCGGTCCCTGGACAGCCTGGGCGCTCACCCCTCCACTTT. It specifies CASSEAVPGQPGRSPLHF.

This clonotype was seen only a few times. The rearrangement uses TRBV2 and TRBJ1-2; 7 bases agree with TRBD1. The germline V gene has CDR1 SNHLY and CDR2 FYNNEI. The ends lost 8 bases at V and 8 bases at J; junction bases unmatched: 8. The CDR3 sequence is 12 residues long. The CDR3 here is CASRPSGGGYTF. CDR3 nucleotides: TGTGCCAGCCGCCCATCAGGGGGAGGCTACACCTTC.

There are a few counts of this clonotype. The chain combines TRBV28 with TRBJ1-4; tentative D call: TRBD1 (5 bases). CDR1 and CDR2 from the germline V gene are MDHEN and SYDVKM. The CDR3 extends over 13 amino acids. The V gene lost 6 bases and the J gene lost 7 bases, with 12 bases spanning the gap. The chain's CDR3 is CASRDTRGEKLFF. In DNA form, the CDR3 reads TGTGCCAGCAGGGACACGAGGGGTGAAAAACTGTTTTTT.